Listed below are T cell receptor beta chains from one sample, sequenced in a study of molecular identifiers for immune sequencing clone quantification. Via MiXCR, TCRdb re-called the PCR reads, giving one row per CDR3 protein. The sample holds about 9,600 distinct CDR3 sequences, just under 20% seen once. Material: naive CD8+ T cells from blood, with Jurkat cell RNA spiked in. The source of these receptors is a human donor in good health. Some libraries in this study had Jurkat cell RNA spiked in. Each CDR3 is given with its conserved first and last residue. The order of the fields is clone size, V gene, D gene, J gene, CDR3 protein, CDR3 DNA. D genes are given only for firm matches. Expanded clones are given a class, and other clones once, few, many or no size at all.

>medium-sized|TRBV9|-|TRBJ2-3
CASSPLRDIPDTQYF
TGTGCCAGCAGCCCCCTCCGGGATATTCCAGATACGCAGTATTTT
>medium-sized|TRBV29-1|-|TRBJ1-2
CSVARPYGYTF
TGCAGCGTTGCCCGTCCCTATGGCTACACCTTC
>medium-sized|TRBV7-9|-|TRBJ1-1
CASSSAGTEAFF
TGTGCCAGCAGCTCCGCCGGGACTGAAGCTTTCTTT
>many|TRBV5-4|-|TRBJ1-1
CASSSPSGGEAFF
TGTGCCAGCAGCTCCCCCTCCGGGGGTGAAGCTTTCTTT
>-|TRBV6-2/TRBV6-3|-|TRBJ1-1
CAGSYNSKGGTEAFF
TGTGCCGGCAGTTACAATTCGAAGGGCGGCACTGAAGCTTTCTTT
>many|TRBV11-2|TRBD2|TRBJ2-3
CASSLVLTSGGTDTQYF
TGTGCCAGCAGCTTAGTGCTCACTAGCGGGGGGACGGATACGCAGTATTTT
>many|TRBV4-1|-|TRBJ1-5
CASSQTDSSNQPQHF
TGCGCCAGCAGCCAAACAGACTCTAGCAATCAGCCCCAGCATTTT
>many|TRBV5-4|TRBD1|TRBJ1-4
CASSVGQGATNEKLFF
TGTGCCAGCAGCGTAGGACAGGGGGCAACTAATGAAAAACTGTTTTTT
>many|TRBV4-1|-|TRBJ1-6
CASSPVSQEGSPLHF
TGCGCCAGCAGCCCTGTGAGCCAGGAGGGTTCACCCCTCCACTTT
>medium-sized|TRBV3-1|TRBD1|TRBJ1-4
CASGHPGQANEKLFF
TGTGCCAGCGGTCACCCGGGACAGGCTAATGAAAAACTGTTTTTT
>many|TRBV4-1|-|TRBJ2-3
CASSQDGRASADTQYF
TGCGCCAGCAGCCAAGATGGCAGGGCGTCCGCAGATACGCAGTATTTT